The rows below give T cell receptor beta chains drawn from one sample of a study of OX40 agonist ivuxolimab in advanced cancers. The method was immunoSEQ multiplex PCR; TCRdb's version includes in-frame clones alone and lacks a portion of them. The sample lists about 70,000 clones, approximately 78% seen once, with roughly 5.4% in the top ten. The sequenced sample was CD4+ or CD8+ T cells sorted from blood, obtained in a trial of the OX40 agonist ivuxolimab. These receptors came from an adult with an advanced solid tumor such as melanoma, head and neck, liver or kidney cancer. The CDR3 runs from the conserved cysteine through the conserved F or W. Each record gives: CDR3 DNA, CDR3 protein, D gene, clone size, V gene, J gene. D genes are given only for firm matches. Clone size, where shown, is once, few, many, or a class for clones that have expanded.

CDR3 DNA: TGTGCCAGCAGCTTAGGAGGACCGTCAAGATTTGAGACCCAGTACTTC
CDR3 protein: CASSLGGPSRFETQYF
D gene: -
clone size: -
V gene: TRBV7-2
J gene: TRBJ2-5

CDR3 DNA: TGTGCCAGCAGTGTAGTCCTTCAATCAAATCAGCCCCAGCATTTT
CDR3 protein: CASSVVLQSNQPQHF
D gene: -
clone size: -
V gene: TRBV6-1
J gene: TRBJ1-5

CDR3 DNA: TGTGCCAGCAGGACTAGCTCCAGCACAGATACGCAGTATTTT
CDR3 protein: CASRTSSSTDTQYF
D gene: TRBD2
clone size: -
V gene: TRBV18
J gene: TRBJ2-3

CDR3 DNA: TGTGCCAGCAGTTATAGATATAGCAATCAGCCCCAGCATTTT
CDR3 protein: CASSYRYSNQPQHF
D gene: -
clone size: -
V gene: TRBV6-5
J gene: TRBJ1-5

CDR3 DNA: TGCGCCAGCAGCTTGGGGGACAGGACCACCGGGGAGCTGTTTTTT
CDR3 protein: CASSLGDRTTGELFF
D gene: TRBD1
clone size: -
V gene: TRBV5-1
J gene: TRBJ2-2

CDR3 DNA: TGTGCCAGCAGCGGGCCAGTGGGGGTATCCCACGAGCAGTACTTC
CDR3 protein: CASSGPVGVSHEQYF
D gene: -
clone size: once
V gene: TRBV11-2
J gene: TRBJ2-7

CDR3 DNA: TGTGCCAGAAGCTTGGCCTGGCAGGCCACGAACACTGAAGCTTTCTTT
CDR3 protein: CARSLAWQATNTEAFF
D gene: -
clone size: once
V gene: TRBV5-3
J gene: TRBJ1-1

CDR3 DNA: TGCAGCGTTGAAGTTAGGGGGGCCAGGCGGTCTGAAGCTTTCTTT
CDR3 protein: CSVEVRGARRSEAFF
D gene: -
clone size: -
V gene: TRBV29-1
J gene: TRBJ1-1

CDR3 DNA: TGTGCCAGCAGTTACGCGGCTAAACCCTACGAGCAGTACTTC
CDR3 protein: CASSYAAKPYEQYF
D gene: -
clone size: few
V gene: TRBV6-5
J gene: TRBJ2-7

CDR3 DNA: TGTGCCAGCAGCTTGCTTTCTCCCTACGAGCAGTACTTC
CDR3 protein: CASSLLSPYEQYF
D gene: -
clone size: -
V gene: TRBV28
J gene: TRBJ2-7

CDR3 DNA: TGTGCCAGCTACCCCGGGACTAGCGGGAGGACCCAGTACTTC
CDR3 protein: CASYPGTSGRTQYF
D gene: TRBD2
clone size: -
V gene: TRBV2
J gene: TRBJ2-5

CDR3 DNA: TGTGCCAGCACCCCGGCTAACTATGGCTACACCTTC
CDR3 protein: CASTPANYGYTF
D gene: -
clone size: -
V gene: TRBV6-1
J gene: TRBJ1-2

CDR3 DNA: TGTGCCAGCAGCTTAGGGGGACCTAACCCTTACGAGCAGTACTTC
CDR3 protein: CASSLGGPNPYEQYF
D gene: -
clone size: -
V gene: TRBV11-2
J gene: TRBJ2-7

CDR3 DNA: TGTGCCAGCAGCGAAACCTGGCGAGGGGGGAGTGGTGACATTCAGTACTTC
CDR3 protein: CASSETWRGGSGDIQYF
D gene: -
clone size: -
V gene: TRBV28
J gene: TRBJ2-4

CDR3 DNA: TGTGCCATCAGTGGGGAACAGGGTTTTGAGCAGTACTTC
CDR3 protein: CAISGEQGFEQYF
D gene: -
clone size: -
V gene: TRBV10-3
J gene: TRBJ2-7

CDR3 DNA: TGTGCCAGCAGTCACCACGCCCTGCAGGGGGAGGGCCACGAGCAGTACTTC
CDR3 protein: CASSHHALQGEGHEQYF
D gene: -
clone size: once
V gene: TRBV16
J gene: TRBJ2-7

CDR3 DNA: TGTGCCACCAGCCCACGGGACACCATGGAGCAGTACTTC
CDR3 protein: CATSPRDTMEQYF
D gene: -
clone size: -
V gene: TRBV15
J gene: TRBJ2-7

CDR3 DNA: TGTGCCACCGGGCCCGTAGACAGGGAGACTTCACCCCTCCACTTT
CDR3 protein: CATGPVDRETSPLHF
D gene: TRBD1
clone size: -
V gene: TRBV28
J gene: TRBJ1-6

CDR3 DNA: TGCGCCAGCTACTATTGGGGGACAGGGGGCAATGAGCAGTTCTTC
CDR3 protein: CASYYWGTGGNEQFF
D gene: TRBD1
clone size: -
V gene: TRBV5-1
J gene: TRBJ2-1

CDR3 DNA: TGTGCCAGCAGCTCCACCCGAGGACAGGGGGCGGGGGAGACCCAGTACTTC
CDR3 protein: CASSSTRGQGAGETQYF
D gene: TRBD1
clone size: -
V gene: TRBV7-2
J gene: TRBJ2-5

CDR3 DNA: TGCGCCAGCAGTGAACGGCTCGGGAAGGTGTACAATGAGCAGTTCTTC
CDR3 protein: CASSERLGKVYNEQFF
D gene: -
clone size: few
V gene: TRBV10-1
J gene: TRBJ2-1

CDR3 DNA: TGTGCCAGTAGTGTCAGGGGCATAGGCACTGAAGCTTTCTTT
CDR3 protein: CASSVRGIGTEAFF
D gene: -
clone size: -
V gene: TRBV19
J gene: TRBJ1-1

CDR3 DNA: TGTGCCAGTATCGGGGTGGGGCGGCTGAACACTGAAGCTTTCTTT
CDR3 protein: CASIGVGRLNTEAFF
D gene: -
clone size: -
V gene: TRBV19
J gene: TRBJ1-1

CDR3 DNA: TGTGCCAGCTCTCTCGGACAGGGAAGGGTATTGACTGCTTTCTTT
CDR3 protein: CASSLGQGRVLTAFF
D gene: TRBD1
clone size: -
V gene: TRBV18
J gene: TRBJ1-1

CDR3 DNA: TGTGCCAGCACATTCCCCCCCGGGACAAATTACGAGCAGTACTTC
CDR3 protein: CASTFPPGTNYEQYF
D gene: -
clone size: -
V gene: TRBV2
J gene: TRBJ2-7

CDR3 DNA: TGTGCCAGCAGCCCCTGGCTAGCGGGAGACCCCCGGGAGACCCAGTACTTC
CDR3 protein: CASSPWLAGDPRETQYF
D gene: TRBD2
clone size: few
V gene: TRBV7-2
J gene: TRBJ2-5

CDR3 DNA: TGTGCCAGCAGCCCAGGACTAGCGGGAGACAACGAGCAGTACTTC
CDR3 protein: CASSPGLAGDNEQYF
D gene: TRBD2
clone size: -
V gene: TRBV11-2
J gene: TRBJ2-7

CDR3 DNA: TGTGCCAGCAGCGAACAGGGGGCGCTTGGAAACACCATATATTTT
CDR3 protein: CASSEQGALGNTIYF
D gene: TRBD1
clone size: -
V gene: TRBV6-6
J gene: TRBJ1-3

CDR3 DNA: TGTGCCAGCAGTGGGGCCTCATGGAGGCAGTACTTC
CDR3 protein: CASSGASWRQYF
D gene: -
clone size: many
V gene: TRBV2
J gene: TRBJ2-7

CDR3 DNA: TGTGCCAGCAGTTTACGGGGGCAGTATGGCTACACCTTC
CDR3 protein: CASSLRGQYGYTF
D gene: -
clone size: -
V gene: TRBV27
J gene: TRBJ1-2

CDR3 DNA: TGTGCCAGCAGCGCCGTCGGGGGGCCGAGGGGAGAAAAACTGTTTTTT
CDR3 protein: CASSAVGGPRGEKLFF
D gene: -
clone size: few
V gene: TRBV11-2
J gene: TRBJ1-4

CDR3 DNA: TGTGCCAGCAGCCCGGGTTCGGGACAGGGGTTCCCTGAAGCTTTCTTT
CDR3 protein: CASSPGSGQGFPEAFF
D gene: TRBD1
clone size: few
V gene: TRBV7-9
J gene: TRBJ1-1

CDR3 DNA: TGTGCCAGCAGTGACTGGTCTGGGGCCAACGTCCTGACTTTC
CDR3 protein: CASSDWSGANVLTF
D gene: -
clone size: -
V gene: TRBV6-4
J gene: TRBJ2-6